Given below is one T cell receptor beta chain in context. Its antigen is unknown. Authors' methods: The distant-metastasis classifier for papillary thyroid cancer was built from CDR3 differences across clinicopathological groups. TCRdb re-clonotyped the PCR reads through MiXCR. The V and J calls come from TCRdb's annotation, not from the publication. Of roughly 15,000 clones listed, around a fifth are singletons. This CDR3 spans 16 amino acids. V lost 2 bases, J lost 0 bases, and 13 bases lay in between. The germline V gene encodes CDR1 WSHSY and CDR2 SAAADI. Each patient went into thyroid surgery without having received any treatment. This record belongs to a study of metastatic and nonmetastatic thyroid tumors. Study at large: Comparison of repertoires was carried out across blood and tumor or nodule tissue from malignant and benign thyroid patients.

General study findings and limits: In both blood and tumor samples, TCR beta diversity was reported significantly higher for malignant than benign nodules.

This receptor was taken from a female donor with papillary thyroid cancer or a benign thyroid nodule (not recorded which). Some clones in this sample may be carry-over from other donors' samples. Sequenced sample: adjacent normal tissue. This chain joins TRBV10-2 and TRBJ1-1; D gene unclear. The CDR3 is CASSEPNVRMNTEAFF. The DNA for the CDR3 is TGCGCCAGCAGTGAGCCAAATGTGCGGATGAACACTGAAGCTTTCTTT.